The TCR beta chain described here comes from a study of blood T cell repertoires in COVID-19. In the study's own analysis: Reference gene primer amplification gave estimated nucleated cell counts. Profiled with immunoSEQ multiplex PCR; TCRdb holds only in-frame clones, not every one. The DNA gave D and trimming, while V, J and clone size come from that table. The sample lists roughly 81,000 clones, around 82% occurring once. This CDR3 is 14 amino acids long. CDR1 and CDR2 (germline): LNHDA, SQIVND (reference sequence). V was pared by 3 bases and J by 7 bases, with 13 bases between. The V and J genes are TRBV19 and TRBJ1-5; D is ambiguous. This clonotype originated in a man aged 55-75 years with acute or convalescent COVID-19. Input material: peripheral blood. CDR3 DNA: TGTGCCAGTAGTATGATTGGAGGGTTGCAGCCCCAGCATTTT. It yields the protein CASSMIGGLQPQHF.